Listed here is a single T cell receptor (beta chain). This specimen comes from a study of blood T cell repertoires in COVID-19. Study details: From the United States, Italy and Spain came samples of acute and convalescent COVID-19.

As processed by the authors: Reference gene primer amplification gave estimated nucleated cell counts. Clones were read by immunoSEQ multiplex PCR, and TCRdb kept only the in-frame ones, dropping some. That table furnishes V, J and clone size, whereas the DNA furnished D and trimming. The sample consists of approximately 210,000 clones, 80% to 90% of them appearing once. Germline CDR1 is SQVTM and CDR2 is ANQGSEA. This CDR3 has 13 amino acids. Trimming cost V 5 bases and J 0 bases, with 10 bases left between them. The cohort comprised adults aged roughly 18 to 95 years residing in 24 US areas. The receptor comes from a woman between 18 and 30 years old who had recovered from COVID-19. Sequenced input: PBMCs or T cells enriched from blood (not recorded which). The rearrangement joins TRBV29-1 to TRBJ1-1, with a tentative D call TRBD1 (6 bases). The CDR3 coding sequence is TGCAGCGTTAAACAGGGAATGAACACTGAAGCTTTCTTT. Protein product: CSVKQGMNTEAFF.